This TCR beta chain appears in the sequencing data of a study of control samples from healthy donors and cancer patients. Germline assignment: CDR1 MDHEN and CDR2 SYDVKM. The CDR3 has 15 amino acids. The ends were cut back, 5 bases at V and 9 bases at J, with 20 bases in the middle. Measured with immunoSEQ multiplex PCR; TCRdb has only the in-frame clones, and not every one. Found here are 390,000 or so clones, approximately 92% of them singletons; the top ten hold more than 6%. Sequences were obtained from PBMCs. The sequence came from a man in his forties with head and neck cancer. The chain combines TRBV28 with TRBJ2-1; TRBD2 is a possible D gene (5 bases). In nucleotides, the CDR3 is TGTGCCAGCAGTCCTTCGTTCATTGGGAGCGCTGAGCAGTTCTTC. This encodes CASSPSFIGSAEQFF.